This T cell receptor (beta chain) was recovered during a study of CD8 T cells in ankylosing spondylitis. Overall study results and limits: Disease-associated clones were CD8+ and fairly uncommon in peripheral blood. Ankylosing spondylitis blood appeared to be characterized by a TCR beta motif of eight highly homologous variants. Enrichment of disease-linked clones was reportedly significant in matched ankylosing spondylitis synovial fluid.

The germline gives CDR1 MNHEY, CDR2 SMNVEV (reference sequence). Trimming took 6 bases from V and 4 from J; bases not matched to a gene: 9. CDR3 length: 15 residues. A quantitative 5'-RACE method, one with molecular barcodes, was used to make TCR beta libraries. Each CDR3 protein gets one entry after TCRdb re-called the 5' RACE reads with MiXCR. The repertoire holds hundreds of thousands of distinct CDR3 sequences, with 12% as singletons. Only a few counts were recorded for this clonotype. Its target is not known. The sequence derives from a male donor with ankylosing spondylitis. The chain combines TRBV27 with TRBJ1-1, with 9 bases that match TRBD1. Sequencing input: blood, either unsorted or a sorted T cell fraction (not recorded which). This chain's CDR3 is CASRGGQGYITEAFF. Here the CDR3 DNA reads TGTGCCAGCAGGGGGGGACAGGGTTATATCACTGAAGCTTTCTTT.